This TCR beta chain was profiled in a study of cytomegalovirus exposure and HLA in healthy donors. Overall study context: Early release data held tens of millions of unique TCRs from HLA-typed donors. Overall study findings and caveats: Some TCR beta chains (roughly 160 of them) were listed as cytomegalovirus-associated. For TCR beta chains, V- and J-gene trimming was later linked to a missense DCLRE1C variant.

Germline CDR1 and CDR2: DFQATT and SNEGSKA (reference sequence). CDR3 size: 10 residues. V dropped 3 bases and J dropped 4 bases, with 3 bases sitting between them. This clone was seen just once. What it binds is not known. It was with 60 Vbeta and 13 Jbeta primers that the PCR ran. The assay was immunoSEQ multiplex PCR, and TCRdb's table has in-frame clones only and misses some. This table holds 130,000 to 150,000 clones, over 60% found once. This clonotype was obtained from a young woman in good health and CMV-seronegative. The sequencing input was PBMCs. The chain carries TRBV20-1 and TRBJ1-1; D is unclear. The CDR3 loop is CSASRTEAFF. In nucleotides, the CDR3 is TGCAGTGCTAGTCGCACTGAAGCTTTCTTT.